This record looks at one TCR beta chain sequence and its context. Its antigen is as yet unknown. The entry originates in a study of beta chain features in type 1 diabetes. Study-level findings and limits: For Type 1 diabetes patients, all four CD4+ subsets carried TCRB CDR3s that were moderately but significantly shorter.

The sequenced template was cDNA made from the entire isolated RNA. The repertoire was sequenced with immunoSEQ multiplex PCR; TCRdb's copy has only in-frame clones and lacks some. The sample shows roughly 700,000 clones, about an eighth of them seen only once. CDR3 length: 13 residues. CDR1 is SEHNR, CDR2 FQNEAQ, per germline (reference sequence). V was clipped by 0 bases and J by 4 bases, with 6 bases between them. The clonotype originates from a man aged 18 to 30 with type 1 diabetes. The V call is TRBV7-9, the J call TRBJ1-1; no reliable D call. The sequencing input was naive CD4+ T cells from blood. The CDR3 reads CASSLADGTEAFF. CDR3 bases: TGTGCCAGCAGCTTAGCAGACGGCACTGAAGCTTTCTTT.